The rows below give T cell receptor beta chains drawn from one sample of a study of OX40 agonist ivuxolimab in advanced cancers. The repertoire was sequenced with immunoSEQ multiplex PCR; TCRdb's copy has only in-frame clones and lacks some. This sample has some 25,000 clones, with about 85% found just once. The specimen comprised CD4+ or CD8+ T cells sorted from blood, sampled in a trial of the OX40 agonist ivuxolimab. All receptors derive from an adult with an advanced solid tumor such as melanoma, head and neck, liver or kidney cancer. The conserved cysteine and the conserved F or W are not part of the CDR3 here. Rows give clone size only sometimes, using once, few, many, or a class for an expanded clone.

.	TRBJ1-2	TRBV7-9	ASSLVQSGAGYT
.	TRBJ2-7	TRBV30	AWSVRGYEQY
medium-sized	TRBJ1-5	TRBV6-1	ASSETAYSNQPQH
.	TRBJ2-7	TRBV2	ASSVYEQY
.	TRBJ2-5	TRBV7-9	ASSSVLGVETQY
.	TRBJ1-2	TRBV19	ASRNILINRGNYGYT
.	TRBJ1-2	TRBV2	ASSEETGNHGYT
.	TRBJ2-5	TRBV25-1	ASSPGETQY
few	TRBJ2-7	TRBV14	ASSHPTGGAGTYEQY
many	TRBJ2-1	TRBV11-1	ASSPDSYNEQF
.	TRBJ2-7	TRBV7-9	ASSTTSGSPSYEQY
.	TRBJ2-5	TRBV7-9	ASSPEVSGVRPQY
.	TRBJ1-1	TRBV6-1	ATVQETNTEAF
.	TRBJ2-5	TRBV19	ASSRGQGPLYQETQY
.	TRBJ1-1	TRBV27	ASRLNTEAF
.	TRBJ2-6	TRBV7-6	ASTQFAGANVLT
.	TRBJ1-2	TRBV29-1	SVERADGYT
.	TRBJ2-7	TRBV7-2	ASSLRWQATSITGEQY
.	TRBJ1-4	TRBV6-6	ASSPRDRGREKLF
.	TRBJ2-3	TRBV7-9	ASRPPLGQLRTDTQY
.	TRBJ2-7	TRBV9	ASSVDGGRYEQY
.	TRBJ2-5	TRBV27	ASSFAGSSQETQY
once	TRBJ1-3	TRBV28	ASSYRGYLSGNTIY
.	TRBJ2-5	TRBV4-1	ASSRTFPGTGVQETQY
.	TRBJ1-5	TRBV10-3	AISERPGQGNQPQH
.	TRBJ2-7	TRBV19	ASSMGQGAEQY
few	TRBJ2-5	TRBV15	ATSGPVAGGETQY
.	TRBJ2-7	TRBV20-1	SARFGYEQY
.	TRBJ2-6	TRBV9	ASSGDRKGAGANVLT
.	TRBJ2-3	TRBV9	ASSVSGGASTDTQY
.	TRBJ2-2	TRBV7-9	ASILGFSGTNTGELF
.	TRBJ2-7	TRBV5-1	ASSLGGNRYEQY
.	TRBJ2-1	TRBV28	ASSLAGERSYNEQF
.	TRBJ2-3	TRBV7-3	ASSPGTSGTDTQY
.	TRBJ2-2	TRBV11-2	ASSPGGTGELF
.	TRBJ1-5	TRBV27	ASSFVGQPQH
.	TRBJ1-5	TRBV7-4	ASSFTPVPDQPQH
.	TRBJ2-7	TRBV7-6	ASSLVQGAYEQY
.	TRBJ2-7	TRBV14	ASSLRTLYEQY
.	TRBJ1-3	TRBV6-5	ASSYSPLNSGNTIY
.	TRBJ1-2	TRBV9	ASSEAGGSNGYT
.	TRBJ2-5	TRBV5-6	ASSLNVNLETQY
.	TRBJ2-7	TRBV25-1	ASSEWENEQY
.	TRBJ2-5	TRBV5-4	ASSLGASVIETQY
.	TRBJ2-7	TRBV7-9	ALSAGGHGYEQY
.	TRBJ1-1	TRBV4-1	ASSQDSIEAWNTEAF
.	TRBJ1-1	TRBV29-1	SVEEITGTGANTEAF
.	TRBJ2-1	TRBV28	ASSGQVYNEQF
.	TRBJ2-3	TRBV2	ASSPGGADTQY
.	TRBJ1-1	TRBV9	ASSESHHAQGSGTEAF
.	TRBJ2-3	TRBV6-1	ASSVASGGTDTQY
.	TRBJ1-1	TRBV7-9	ASSLVQGEAEAF
.	TRBJ2-7	TRBV2	ASSEVGGNSYEQY
few	TRBJ1-2	TRBV19	ASSSEAINYGYT